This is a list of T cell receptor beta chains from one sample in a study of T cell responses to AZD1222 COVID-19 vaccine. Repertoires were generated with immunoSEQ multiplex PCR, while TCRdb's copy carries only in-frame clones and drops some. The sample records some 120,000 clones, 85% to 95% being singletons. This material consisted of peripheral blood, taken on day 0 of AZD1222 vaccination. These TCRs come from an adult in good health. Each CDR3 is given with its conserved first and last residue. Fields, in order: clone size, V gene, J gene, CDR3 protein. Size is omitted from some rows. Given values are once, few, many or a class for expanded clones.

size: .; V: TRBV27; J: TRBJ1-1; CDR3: CASSGLGGYTEAFF
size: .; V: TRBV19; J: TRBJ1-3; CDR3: CATERFIGTTGNTIYF
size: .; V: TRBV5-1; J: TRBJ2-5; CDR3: CASSLLGRAEETQYF
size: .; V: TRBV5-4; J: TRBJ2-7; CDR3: CASSPRTDYEQYF
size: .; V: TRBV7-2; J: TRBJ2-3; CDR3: CASSLVGPGNTQYF
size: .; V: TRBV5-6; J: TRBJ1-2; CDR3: CASSSIDRPTRGYTF
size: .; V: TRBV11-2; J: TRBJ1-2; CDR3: CASRRSYGYTF
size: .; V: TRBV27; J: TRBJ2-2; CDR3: CASSLSRTGWAGELFF
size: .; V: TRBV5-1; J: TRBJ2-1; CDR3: CATSSGVYNEQFF
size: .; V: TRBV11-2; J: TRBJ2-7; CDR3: CASSLVSVPSYEQYF
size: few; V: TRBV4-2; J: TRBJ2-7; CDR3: CASSSGYEQYF
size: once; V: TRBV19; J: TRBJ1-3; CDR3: CASRDRTGNTIYF
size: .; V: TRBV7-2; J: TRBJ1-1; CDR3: CASSPSILGRAFF
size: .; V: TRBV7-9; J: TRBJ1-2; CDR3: CASGQNNNYGYTF
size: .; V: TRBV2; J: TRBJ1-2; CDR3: CASSDPDRDYYGYTF
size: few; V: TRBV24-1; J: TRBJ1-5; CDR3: CATRGDRGNQPQHF
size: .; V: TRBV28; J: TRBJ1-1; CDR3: CASSLWRDTEAFF
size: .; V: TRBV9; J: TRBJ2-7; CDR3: CASSPGGDEQYF
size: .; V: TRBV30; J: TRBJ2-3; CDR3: CAWSAGGGLAGTDTQYF
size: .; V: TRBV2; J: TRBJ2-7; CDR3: CASSEGPAYEQYF
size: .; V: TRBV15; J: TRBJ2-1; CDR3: CATSSPGLVALGQFF
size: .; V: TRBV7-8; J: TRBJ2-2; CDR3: CASSSQEWATENTGELFF
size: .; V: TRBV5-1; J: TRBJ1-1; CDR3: CASSFAVGGTLESLNTEAFF
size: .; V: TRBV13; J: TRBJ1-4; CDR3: CASSSDRVGEKLFF
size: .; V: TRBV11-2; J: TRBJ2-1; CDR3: CASSLQTSGSSYNEQFF
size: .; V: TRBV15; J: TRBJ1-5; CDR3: CATSLAQYSNQPQHF
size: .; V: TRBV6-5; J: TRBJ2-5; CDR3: CASRRGLETQYF
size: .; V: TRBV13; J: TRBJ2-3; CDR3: CASGAGLAGDTQYF
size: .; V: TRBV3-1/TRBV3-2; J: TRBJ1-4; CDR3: CASSQRTANEKLFF
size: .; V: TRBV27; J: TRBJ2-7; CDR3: CASSNLSPGEQYF
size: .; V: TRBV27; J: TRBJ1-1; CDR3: CASSFGTVNTEAFF
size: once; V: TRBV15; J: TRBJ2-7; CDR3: CATSRDLADRSYEQYF
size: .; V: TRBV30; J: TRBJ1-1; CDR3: CAWRASGDTEAFF
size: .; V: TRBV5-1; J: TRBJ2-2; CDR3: CASSPRREMNTGELFF
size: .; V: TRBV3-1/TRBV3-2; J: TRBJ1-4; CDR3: CASSQSGNEKLFF
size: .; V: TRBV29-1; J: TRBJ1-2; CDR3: CSVEFGYGYTF
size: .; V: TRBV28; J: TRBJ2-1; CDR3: CASSLPRTSASYNEQFF
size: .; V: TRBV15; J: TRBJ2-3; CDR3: CATSPSRGGTDTQYF
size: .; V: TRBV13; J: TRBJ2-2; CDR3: CASSSTGDGELFF
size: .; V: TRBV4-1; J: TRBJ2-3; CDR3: CASSQLPPGGLAGGDTQYF
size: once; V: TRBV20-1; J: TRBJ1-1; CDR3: CSASDWREAFF